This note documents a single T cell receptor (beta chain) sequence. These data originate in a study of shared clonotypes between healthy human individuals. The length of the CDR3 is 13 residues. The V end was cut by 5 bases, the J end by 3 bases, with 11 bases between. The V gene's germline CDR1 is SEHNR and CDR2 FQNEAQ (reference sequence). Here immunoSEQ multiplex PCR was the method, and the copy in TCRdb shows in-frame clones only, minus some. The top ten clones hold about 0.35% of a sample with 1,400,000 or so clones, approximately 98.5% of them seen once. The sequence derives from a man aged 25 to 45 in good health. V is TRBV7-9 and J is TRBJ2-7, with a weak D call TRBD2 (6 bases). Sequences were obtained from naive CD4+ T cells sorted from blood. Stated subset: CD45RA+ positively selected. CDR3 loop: CASSRGTYYEQYF. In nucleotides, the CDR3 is TGTGCCAGCAGCCGGGGGACGTACTACGAGCAGTACTTC. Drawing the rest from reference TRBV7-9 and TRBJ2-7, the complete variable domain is DTGVSQNPRHKITKRGQNVTFRCDPISEHNRLYWYRQTLGQGPEFLTYFQNEAQLEKSRLLSDRFSAERPKGSFSTLEIQRTEQGDSAMYLCASSRGTYYEQYFGPGTRLTVT.